The next 2 T cell receptor beta chains were all read from a single sample in a study of radiotherapy plus CTLA-4 blockade in lung cancer. Profiled with immunoSEQ multiplex PCR; TCRdb holds only in-frame clones, not every one. The table has tens of thousands of clones, 72% seen once; the top ten hold 11%. The specimen comprised peripheral blood, sampled from a patient treated with radiotherapy plus ipilimumab. Receptor source: a human donor with non-small cell lung cancer who had stable disease on radiotherapy plus ipilimumab.

This clone has a single count. This chain connects TRBV5-1 to TRBJ2-1; TRBD1 is a possible D gene (6 bases). Germline CDR1 and CDR2: SGHRS and YFSETQ. The CDR3 has 11 residues. The V and J ends lost 3 bases and 10 bases respectively, with 8 bases between them. The CDR3 region is CASSSGQEQFF. The CDR3 DNA sequence: TGCGCCAGCAGCTCCGGACAGGAGCAGTTCTTC.

This clone was recorded at least ten times. The CDR3 region has the DNA TGTGCCTGGAGTGGGGGTGAGGGGGTCCTAGGCAATCAGCCCCAGCATTTT. Translating gives CAWSGGEGVLGNQPQHF. The rearrangement uses TRBV30 and TRBJ1-5, with a tentative D call TRBD1 (6 bases). Trimming stripped 1 base from V and 2 bases from J, with 18 bases between. The CDR3 length is 17 residues. Per the germline V gene, CDR1 is GTSNPN and CDR2 is SVGIG (reference sequence).